This entry features one T cell receptor beta chain sequence. Its matching antigen is unknown. V dropped 2 bases and J dropped 10 bases, with 12 bases sitting between them. From germline, CDR1 is GTSNPN and CDR2 SVGIG (reference sequence). The CDR3 contains 11 residues. The multiple sclerosis controls consisted of treatment-naive patients with relapsing-remitting disease, either stable or active. Negative isolation yielded CD8+ and CD4+ T cells; FACS enriched TEMRA cells. RNA in amounts of about 0.45 to 1 ug was reverse transcribed with random hexamers. TCR beta CDR3 was amplified by immunoSEQ covering 54 Vbeta and 13 Jbeta. In TCRdb, the immunoSEQ multiplex PCR reads were re-called with MiXCR into one record per CDR3 protein. The sample yields roughly 200,000 distinct CDR3 sequences, around 95% seen once. This record comes from a study of CD8 T cells in Susac syndrome. Study observations and caveats: The study admitted that it had a relatively small number of individuals in its TCR sequencing and HLA analysis.

Sequencing was carried out using CD4+ T cells from PBMCs. The V gene is TRBV30, the J gene TRBJ2-7; perhaps TRBD1 as D (6 bases). The sequence came from a human donor with multiple sclerosis. The DNA for the CDR3 is TGTGCCTGGAGTCGTCCGGGACATCAGTACTTC. Translation: CAWSRPGHQYF.